Below are 17 T cell receptor beta chains sequenced from a single sample in a study of cytomegalovirus exposure and HLA in healthy donors. 60 Vbeta and 13 Jbeta primers were used in PCR. Profiled with immunoSEQ multiplex PCR; TCRdb holds only in-frame clones, not every one. Seen here are under 150,000 clones, roughly three quarters observed once, and the top ten hold roughly 4%. Material: PBMCs. The source is a man in his 60s in good health and CMV-seronegative.

CDR3 in amino acids: CASSLLGGGGNQPQHF. CDR3 in DNA: TGTGCCAGCAGTTTATTAGGGGGAGGGGGCAATCAGCCCCAGCATTTT. This chain joins TRBV27 and TRBJ1-5, with a weak D call TRBD1 (6 bases). Germline loops: CDR1 MNHEY, CDR2 SMNVEV (reference sequence). Trimming took off 1 base at V and 2 bases at J, with 12 bases between the two ends. The CDR3 has 16 amino acids.

A single count supports this clone. V is TRBV5-4 and J is TRBJ2-7, with 10 bases aligning to TRBD2. This CDR3 has 17 residues. Trimming at V came to 4 bases and at J to 4 bases, leaving 14 bases not matched to a gene. The germline CDR1 and CDR2 sequences are SGHNT and YYREEE (reference sequence). CDR3 protein: CASSPGGLAGVQYEQYF. Written as DNA, the CDR3 is TGTGCCAGCAGCCCCGGTGGCCTAGCGGGAGTCCAATACGAGCAGTACTTC. Looking up the rest from reference TRBV5-4 and TRBJ2-7 gives the full variable domain: ETGVTQSPTHLIKTRGQQVTLRCSSQSGHNTVSWYQQALGQGPQFIFQYYREEENGRGNFPPRFSGLQFPNYSSELNVNALELDDSALYLCASSPGGLAGVQYEQYFGPGTRLTVT.

J is TRBJ1-6 and V is TRBV30; D uncertain. Germline-derived CDR1 and CDR2 are GTSNPN and SVGIG (reference sequence). Trimming stripped 1 base from V and 8 bases from J, with 12 bases between. The length of the CDR3 is 14 residues. The CDR3 region is CAWSGGSRDSPLHF. In DNA form, the CDR3 reads TGTGCCTGGAGTGGAGGGTCGAGGGATTCACCCCTCCACTTT.

The chain links TRBV9 to TRBJ2-2; 9 nucleotides agree with TRBD1. Germline assignment: CDR1 SGDLS and CDR2 YYNGEE. The CDR3 contains 16 residues. Trimming removed 0 bases from V and 5 bases from J; junction bases left unmatched: 5. Here the CDR3 DNA reads TGTGCCAGCAGCGTAGTTCCCGGGACAGGGACCGGGGAGCTGTTTTTT. This gives the protein CASSVVPGTGTGELFF.

The chain is built from TRBV4-3 and TRBJ2-2; possibly TRBD2 for D (5 bases). With 1 base removed from V and 0 bases from J, the gap between germline ends came to 6 bases. CDR3 size: 15 residues. CDR1 is LGHNA and CDR2 is YSLEER in the germline V gene. CDR3 coding DNA: TGCGCCAGCAGCCAAGGACTAACGAACACCGGGGAGCTGTTTTTT. Its translation is CASSQGLTNTGELFF.

V and J are TRBV27 and TRBJ2-3, with D uncertain. Trimming cost V 5 bases and J 5 bases, with 11 bases left between them. The CDR3 has 13 residues. Germline V gives CDR1 MNHEY, CDR2 SMNVEV (reference sequence). The CDR3 coding sequence is TGTGCCAGCAGTCCCCCTCTGAGAGATACGCAGTATTTT. Protein: CASSPPLRDTQYF.

The gene calls are TRBV6-4 and TRBJ2-3; 7 nucleotides agree with TRBD2. J was trimmed by 6 bases and V by 2 bases; bases with no gene match: 8. The CDR3 covers 15 residues. Germline V lookup: CDR1 MRHNA, CDR2 SNTAGT. CDR3 nucleotides: TGTGCCAGCAGTGACGGTCGGGAGGTCTCGGATACGCAGTATTTT. Translating it yields CASSDGREVSDTQYF.

The gene calls are TRBV28 and TRBJ2-7; 10 positions agree with TRBD2. Germline lookup yields CDR1 MDHEN and CDR2 SYDVKM. J was trimmed by 4 bases and V by 5 bases; bases with no gene match: 8. This CDR3 contains 15 residues. The CDR3 region has the DNA TGTGCCAGCAGTCCCATACTAGCGGGAAGTTACGAGCAGTACTTC. Its protein product is CASSPILAGSYEQYF. The variable domain in full, with the rest retrieved from reference TRBV28 and TRBJ2-7, is DVKVTQSSRYLVKRTGEKVFLECVQDMDHENMFWYRQDPGLGLRLIYFSYDVKMKEKGDIPEGYSVSREKKERFSLILESASTNQTSMYLCASSPILAGSYEQYFGPGTRLTVT.

DNA for the CDR3: TGTGCCAGCAGTTACTCGAGGGGGGGGACTAGCGGCGAGCAGTACTTC. Amino acids: CASSYSRGGTSGEQYF. V gene TRBV6-5 combines with J gene TRBJ2-7; 11 bases map to TRBD2. Per germline, CDR1 MNHEY and CDR2 SVGAGI. J lost 6 bases, V lost 0 bases, and 7 bases had no gene match. This CDR3 has 16 residues.

This clone was found a few times. The chain joins TRBV4-2 to TRBJ2-7; 8 bases align to TRBD1. The CDR3 is 15 amino acids. After removal of 5 bases from V and 2 bases from J, the junction contained 8 bases not matched to a gene. CDR1 is LGHNA, CDR2 YNFKEQ, per germline. CDR3 nucleotide sequence: TGTGCCAGCAGCACTACGGGACAGGTGCCCTACGAGCAGTACTTC. Its translation: CASSTTGQVPYEQYF.

The J gene is TRBJ1-2, the V gene TRBV6-5; a weak D match, TRBD1 (6 bases). Germline CDR1 is MNHEY and CDR2 is SVGAGI. This CDR3 is 15 amino acids long. Trimming stripped 0 bases from V and 3 bases from J, with 11 bases between. CDR3 residues: CASSYSGQGYYGYTF. The CDR3 DNA reads as TGTGCCAGCAGTTACTCGGGCCAGGGGTACTATGGCTACACCTTC.

The chain is built from TRBV29-1 and TRBJ2-1, with D tentatively TRBD2 (6 bases). The germline V and J ends were trimmed by 7 bases and 8 bases, with 12 bases remaining between them. The V gene's germline CDR1 is SQVTM and CDR2 ANQGSEA. This CDR3 has 11 residues. The CDR3 loop reads CSESGPDEQFF. In nucleotides, the CDR3 is TGCAGCGAAAGCGGGCCGGATGAGCAGTTCTTC.

The rearrangement joins TRBV28 to TRBJ2-1; 8 bases are shared with TRBD2. The CDR3 covers 16 residues. With 7 bases clipped from V and 1 base from J, the junction kept 9 bases outside the gene matches. The V gene's germline CDR1 is MDHEN and CDR2 SYDVKM. In nucleotides, the CDR3 is TGTGCCAGCATCTGGGGGACTAGTCGGTCCTACAATGAGCAGTTCTTC. As protein: CASIWGTSRSYNEQFF.

The chain uses TRBV6-1 and TRBJ2-3; 8 bases agree with TRBD2. The CDR3 contains 16 residues. Looked up from germline, CDR1 is MNHNS and CDR2 is SASEGT. The junction had 6 bases not matched to a gene; V was cut back by 0 bases and J by 4 bases. The CDR3 loop is CASSEAMAGGADTQYF. The CDR3 coding sequence is TGTGCCAGCAGTGAAGCGATGGCGGGAGGTGCAGATACGCAGTATTTT.

Notes on this clone: One junction end does not reproduce the germline sequence, and a read error may be involved. V and J are TRBV5-4 and TRBJ2-7; 11 bases align to TRBD1. The CDR3 consists of 14 residues. CDR1 and CDR2 (germline): SGHNT, YYREEE (reference sequence). The DNA for the CDR3 is TGTGCCAGCAGCTCCGGACAGGGGGCCTACGAGCAGCACTTC. Encoded protein: CASSSGQGAYEQHF.

This clone has just a few counts. This chain connects TRBV6-5 to TRBJ1-5; 9 nucleotides align to TRBD1. Germline V gene lookup returns CDR1 MNHEY and CDR2 SVGAGI. The CDR3 runs 15 residues. V lost 6 bases to trimming and J lost 7 bases; unmatched junction nucleotides: 10. The CDR3 spells CASRPSGTGWQPQHF. The CDR3 DNA is TGTGCCAGCAGACCCTCCGGGACAGGGTGGCAGCCCCAGCATTTT.

The chain recombines TRBV7-9 with TRBJ2-1; TRBD2 matches at 11 bases. CDR3 length equals 16 residues. Germline CDR1 is SEHNR and CDR2 is FQNEAQ (reference sequence). The V gene end was trimmed by 7 bases and the J gene end by 3 bases; junction bases not matched to a gene: 8. The CDR3 region has the DNA TGTGCCAGCACCCAAATAGCGGGAGGGAACTACAATGAGCAGTTCTTC. It translates to CASTQIAGGNYNEQFF.